This is a list of T cell receptor beta chains from one sample in a study of cytomegalovirus exposure and HLA in healthy donors. Here immunoSEQ multiplex PCR was the method, and the copy in TCRdb shows in-frame clones only, minus some. The sample holds about 300,000 clones, roughly 88% seen once. Sequenced material: PBMCs. These receptors were taken from a woman aged 18-30 years in good health and CMV-seronegative. The CDR3 runs from the conserved cysteine through the conserved F or W. The D gene is left open where the match is weak. The size of a clone is reported for some rows only, either as once, few or many, or as a class for expanded clones.

-,TRBJ1-3,-,TRBV27,CASSVTGSGNTIYF,TGTGCCAGCAGTGTCACAGGGAGTGGAAACACCATATATTTT
-,TRBJ2-4,-,TRBV9,CASSVEVRLAKNIQYF,TGTGCCAGCAGCGTAGAAGTCAGACTAGCCAAAAACATTCAGTACTTC
-,TRBJ1-4,TRBD1,TRBV28,CASSSPHRTGGREKLFF,TGTGCCAGCAGTTCCCCCCACAGGACAGGGGGGCGTGAAAAACTGTTTTTT
-,TRBJ2-5,-,TRBV5-6,CASSLVSSEETQYF,TGTGCCAGCAGCTTGGTGTCGTCGGAAGAGACCCAGTACTTC
-,TRBJ2-7,TRBD1,TRBV6-7,CASSSPGTGGYEQYF,TGTGCCAGCAGTTCGCCCGGGACAGGGGGCTACGAGCAGTACTTC
-,TRBJ1-5,-,TRBV7-2,CASSPGGPGLAQPQHF,TGTGCCAGCAGTCCGGGGGGGCCCGGGTTAGCTCAGCCCCAGCATTTT
-,TRBJ2-5,TRBD2,TRBV9,CASSSGTSGSLGEETQYF,TGTGCCAGCAGCTCCGGGACTAGCGGGAGCTTAGGAGAAGAGACCCAGTACTTC
-,TRBJ1-2,-,TRBV28,CASTGVGAYGYTF,TGTGCCAGCACCGGTGTTGGGGCCTATGGCTACACCTTC
-,TRBJ1-5,-,TRBV28,CASRTGNNQPQHF,TGTGCCAGCAGAACAGGCAACAATCAGCCCCAGCATTTT
once,TRBJ2-2,TRBD2,TRBV5-1,CASSSTRTSGSLGTGELFF,TGCGCCAGCAGCTCCACCCGGACTAGCGGGAGTCTGGGGACCGGGGAGCTGTTTTTT
-,TRBJ1-5,TRBD1,TRBV12-5,CASGLAGGGNQPQHF,TGTGCTAGTGGTTTGGCAGGGGGCGGCAATCAGCCCCAGCATTTT
-,TRBJ1-4,TRBD1,TRBV7-6,CASSRNRGWNEKLFF,TGTGCCAGCAGCCGAAACAGGGGGTGGAATGAAAAACTGTTTTTT
-,TRBJ1-2,-,TRBV2,CASSRSAPNYGYTF,TGTGCCAGCAGTCGGTCCGCTCCTAACTATGGCTACACCTTC
few,TRBJ2-2,-,TRBV27,CASSPRGSVSGELFF,TGTGCCAGCAGCCCTCGAGGGAGTGTATCCGGGGAGCTGTTTTTT
once,TRBJ2-2,TRBD2,TRBV2,CASSSTSGRALNTGELFF,TGTGCCAGCAGCTCCACTAGCGGGAGGGCCCTCAACACCGGGGAGCTGTTTTTT
-,TRBJ1-2,-,TRBV28,CASSLIRTYGYTF,TGTGCCAGCAGTTTAATCCGGACATATGGCTACACCTTC
-,TRBJ2-1,-,TRBV27,CASSSEAHEQFF,TGTGCCAGCAGTTCCGAGGCACATGAGCAGTTCTTC
-,TRBJ2-5,-,TRBV28,CASSFVEGGETQYF,TGTGCCAGCAGTTTTGTAGAGGGCGGGGAGACCCAGTACTTC
-,TRBJ2-3,TRBD2,TRBV5-1,CASSLVREVPPSTDTQYF,TGCGCCAGCAGCTTGGTGCGGGAGGTCCCCCCTAGCACAGATACGCAGTATTTT
-,TRBJ2-5,TRBD2,TRBV28,CASSSLAGGGETQYF,TGTGCCAGCAGTTCTTTGGCGGGAGGCGGGGAGACCCAGTACTTC
-,TRBJ2-5,TRBD2,TRBV15,CATTSGAQETQYF,TGTGCCACCACTAGCGGGGCCCAAGAGACCCAGTACTTC
-,TRBJ2-7,TRBD2,TRBV6-6,CASSYSRLAGGQYF,TGTGCCAGCAGTTACTCGAGACTAGCGGGAGGGCAGTACTTC
-,TRBJ2-3,TRBD1,TRBV5-4,CASSFRTGGDTQYF,TGTGCCAGCAGCTTTCGGACAGGGGGAGATACGCAGTATTTT
-,TRBJ2-3,TRBD1,TRBV6-4,CASSLQGGTDTQYF,TGTGCCAGCAGCCTACAGGGGGGCACAGATACGCAGTATTTT
-,TRBJ1-2,-,TRBV19,CASSIYRSLSYGYTF,TGTGCCAGTAGTATCTATCGTAGTCTGAGCTATGGCTACACCTTC
-,TRBJ2-3,TRBD2,TRBV6-1,CASSEGSGGQDTQYF,TGTGCCAGCAGTGAAGGGTCGGGAGGTCAAGATACGCAGTATTTT
once,TRBJ2-3,TRBD1,TRBV27,CASSPRDRVTDTQYF,TGTGCCAGCAGTCCGAGGGACAGGGTCACAGATACGCAGTATTTT
-,TRBJ1-2,TRBD1,TRBV28,CASSRQGANYGYTF,TGTGCCAGCAGCAGACAGGGGGCAAACTATGGCTACACCTTC
-,TRBJ2-7,-,TRBV2,CASMGLTYEQYF,TGTGCCAGCATGGGACTCACCTACGAGCAGTACTTC
few,TRBJ1-2,TRBD1,TRBV5-1,CASSLPGQGTGYTF,TGCGCCAGCAGCTTGCCGGGACAGGGTACCGGCTACACCTTC
once,TRBJ2-5,-,TRBV5-6,CASSLPGGIAGLRNF,TGTGCCAGCAGCTTGCCTGGGGGGATTGCAGGACTACGAAACTTC
-,TRBJ2-1,TRBD2,TRBV9,CASSVDPSGGNNEQFF,TGTGCCAGCAGCGTAGATCCTAGCGGGGGAAACAATGAGCAGTTCTTC
-,TRBJ1-1,TRBD1,TRBV6-5,CASSRTGGEAFF,TGTGCCAGCAGCCGTACAGGGGGTGAAGCTTTCTTT
-,TRBJ1-5,TRBD1,TRBV7-2,CASSLGGQDNQPQHF,TGTGCCAGCAGCTTAGGGGGACAGGACAATCAGCCCCAGCATTTT
-,TRBJ2-4,-,TRBV7-2,CASSLDGANIQYF,TGTGCCAGCAGCTTAGACGGAGCAAACATTCAGTACTTC
-,TRBJ2-3,TRBD2,TRBV7-8,CASSLAIRAGGGDTQYF,TGTGCCAGCAGCTTAGCGATACGAGCGGGAGGTGGGGATACGCAGTATTTT
-,TRBJ2-7,-,TRBV7-9,CASSSGTGVFYEQYF,TGTGCCAGCAGCTCCGGGACTGGAGTTTTTTACGAGCAGTACTTC
-,TRBJ2-3,-,TRBV9,CASSVEDWFTDTQYF,TGTGCCAGCAGCGTAGAGGACTGGTTCACAGATACGCAGTATTTT
-,TRBJ2-1,TRBD2,TRBV30,CAWSPGLAGVREQFF,TGTGCCTGGAGTCCGGGACTAGCGGGAGTACGTGAGCAGTTCTTC
-,TRBJ2-7,-,TRBV7-2,CASSLGTYEQYF,TGTGCCAGCAGCTTAGGGACTTACGAGCAGTACTTC
once,TRBJ1-2,-,TRBV6-5,CASSYPPGLGYTF,TGTGCCAGCAGTTACCCCCCAGGGCTTGGCTACACCTTC
-,TRBJ2-2,TRBD2,TRBV2,CASMGLAATGELFF,TGTGCCAGCATGGGACTAGCGGCAACCGGGGAGCTGTTTTTT
-,TRBJ2-5,TRBD2,TRBV11-2,CASSTDSGGQETQYF,TGTGCCAGCAGCACCGATAGCGGGGGCCAAGAGACCCAGTACTTC
-,TRBJ1-1,TRBD1,TRBV19,CASSILQGARGTEAFF,TGTGCCAGTAGTATCCTACAGGGGGCGAGGGGCACTGAAGCTTTCTTT
few,TRBJ1-5,-,TRBV27,CASRQGNQPQHF,TGTGCCAGCAGGCAGGGGAATCAGCCCCAGCATTTT
-,TRBJ1-2,TRBD1,TRBV18,CASSADRNYGYTF,TGTGCCAGCTCAGCGGACAGGAACTATGGCTACACCTTC
once,TRBJ1-2,-,TRBV19,CASSPRGTYRVPNYGYTF,TGTGCCAGTAGTCCAAGGGGCACATACAGGGTTCCTAACTATGGCTACACCTTC
-,TRBJ2-7,-,TRBV5-1,CASRPELLREQYF,TGCGCCAGCAGGCCGGAGCTACTCCGAGAGCAGTACTTC
-,TRBJ2-1,-,TRBV6-6,CASSYGELVEQFF,TGTGCCAGCAGTTACGGGGAACTAGTCGAGCAGTTCTTC
once,TRBJ1-2,-,TRBV6-6,CASRKLGGGYTF,TGTGCCAGCAGAAAACTAGGGGGTGGCTACACCTTC
few,TRBJ1-5,-,TRBV5-6,CASSLTGQPQHF,TGTGCCAGCAGCTTGACGGGTCAGCCCCAGCATTTT
-,TRBJ2-3,-,TRBV5-6,CASINDPATSTDTQYF,TGTGCCAGCATTAACGATCCCGCGACTAGCACAGATACGCAGTATTTT
-,TRBJ1-1,TRBD1,TRBV28,CASPSRDRENTEAFF,TGTGCCAGTCCCAGTCGGGACAGGGAGAACACTGAAGCTTTCTTT
-,TRBJ2-7,TRBD1,TRBV9,CASSVRDSTPGREQYF,TGTGCCAGCAGCGTAAGGGACAGCACCCCCGGACGGGAGCAGTACTTC
-,TRBJ2-6,-,TRBV2,CASIQGLPGANVLTF,TGTGCCAGCATTCAGGGTTTACCTGGGGCCAACGTCCTGACTTTC